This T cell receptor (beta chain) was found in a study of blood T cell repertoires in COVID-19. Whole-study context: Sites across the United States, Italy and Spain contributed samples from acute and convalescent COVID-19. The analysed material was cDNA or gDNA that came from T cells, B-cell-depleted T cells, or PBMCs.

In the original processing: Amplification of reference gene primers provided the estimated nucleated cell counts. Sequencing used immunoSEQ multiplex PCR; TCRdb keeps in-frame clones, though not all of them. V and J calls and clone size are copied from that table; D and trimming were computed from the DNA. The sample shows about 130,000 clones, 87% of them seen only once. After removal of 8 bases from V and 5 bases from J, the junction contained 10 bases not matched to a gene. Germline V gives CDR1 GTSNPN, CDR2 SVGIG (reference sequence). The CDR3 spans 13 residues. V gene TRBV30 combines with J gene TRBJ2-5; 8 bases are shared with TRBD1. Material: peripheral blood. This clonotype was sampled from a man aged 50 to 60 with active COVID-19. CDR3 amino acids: CARKRQGWETQYF. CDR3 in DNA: TGTGCCCGGAAGAGACAGGGGTGGGAGACCCAGTACTTC.